Each of the 29 T cell receptor beta chains below was sequenced from the same sample in a study of response to subunit inactivated influenza vaccine. TCRdb reprocessed the RT-PCR reads with MiXCR, giving one entry per CDR3 protein. In the table there are 530,000 or so distinct CDR3 sequences, 10% to 15% of which are singletons. The material sequenced was PBMCs from blood, taken on the day of vaccination. Source of these receptors: a man aged 50-59 years who received an inactivated influenza vaccine.

In this sample, this clonotype turned up a few times. The J gene is TRBJ2-1, the V gene TRBV18, with TRBD2 identical over 9 bases. Trimming at V came to 5 bases and at J to 5 bases, leaving 4 bases not matched to a gene. CDR3 length: 14 residues. Germline V gene data show CDR1 as KGHSH and CDR2 as LQKENI. For the CDR3, the DNA is TGTGCCAGCTCAACCGGGACTAGCCACAATGAGCAGTTCTTC. It encodes CASSTGTSHNEQFF. The full variable domain, with the rest looked up from reference TRBV18 and TRBJ2-1, is NAGVMQNPRHLVRRRGQEARLRCSPMKGHSHVYWYRQLPEEGLKFMVYLQKENIIDESGMPKERFSAEFPKEGPSILRIQQVVRGDSAAYFCASSTGTSHNEQFFGPGTRLTVL.

This clonotype was detected ten times or more. The CDR3 region is CASRSALSYNEQFF. CDR3 in DNA: TGTGCCAGCAGAAGCGCCCTCTCCTACAATGAGCAGTTCTTC. The chain uses TRBV12-3 or TRBV12-4 and TRBJ2-1; D is ambiguous. CDR3 length equals 14 residues. V was trimmed by 6 bases and J by 0 bases, leaving 9 bases between them.

This clonotype was detected only a few times. This chain connects TRBV15 to TRBJ2-3; 11 positions match TRBD2. V lost 3 bases to trimming and J lost 1 base; unmatched junction nucleotides: 9. Per the germline V gene, CDR1 is LNHNV and CDR2 is YYDKDF (reference sequence). The CDR3 runs to 18 residues. CDR3 in amino acids: CATSSDSGGAPRTDTQYF. CDR3 DNA: TGTGCCACCAGCAGTGATAGCGGGGGGGCCCCTCGCACAGATACGCAGTATTTT. Variable domain in full (rest from reference TRBV15 and TRBJ2-3): DAMVIQNPRYQVTQFGKPVTLSCSQTLNHNVMYWYQQKSSQAPKLLFHYYDKDFNNEADTPDNFQSRRPNTSFCFLDIRSPGLGDTAMYLCATSSDSGGAPRTDTQYFGPGTRLTVL.

The gene calls are TRBV12-3 or TRBV12-4 and TRBJ2-5, with D uncertain. The V end lost 1 base, the J end lost 0 bases, and 6 bases lay between the germline ends. CDR3 length: 14 residues. DNA for the CDR3: TGTGCCAGCAGTTTAGGCAGGCACCAAGAGACCCAGTACTTC. This gives the protein CASSLGRHQETQYF.

The chain uses TRBV4-2 and TRBJ2-1, with 7 bases identical to TRBD1. Per germline, CDR1 LGHNA and CDR2 YNFKEQ. V was pared by 5 bases and J by 4 bases, with 8 bases of the junction left unmatched. The CDR3 contains 15 residues. The CDR3 region is CASSLKGGAYNEQFF. CDR3 sequence (DNA): TGTGCCAGCAGCTTAAAAGGGGGCGCGTACAATGAGCAGTTCTTC.

In this sample, this clonotype turned up a few times. This chain links TRBV5-1 with TRBJ2-7; maybe TRBD1 (6 bases). Germline values: CDR1 SGHRS, CDR2 YFSETQ. The CDR3 contains 15 residues. The V end was cut by 3 bases, the J end by 3 bases, with 16 bases between. CDR3 nucleotide sequence: TGCGCCAGCAGCTCCCGAGCAGGGGCGAACTACGAGCAGTACTTC. This sequence encodes CASSSRAGANYEQYF.

The V gene is TRBV3-1, the J gene TRBJ2-7, with 7 bases aligning to TRBD2. This CDR3 region has 17 residues. With 1 base clipped from V and 3 bases from J, the junction kept 12 bases outside the gene matches. Germline V gives CDR1 LGHDT, CDR2 YNNKEL (reference sequence). In DNA, the CDR3 is TGTGCCAGCAGCCAAGCTTTTAGGCAACTAGCGAGCTACGAGCAGTACTTC. The encoded protein is CASSQAFRQLASYEQYF.

This clonotype was counted a few times. A much more abundant neighbour one base away suggests this may be a read error. V usage is TRBV29-1 and J usage is TRBJ2-2; D is unresolved. V dropped 5 bases and J dropped 2 bases, with 3 bases sitting between them. Germline V gene sequence: CDR1 SQVTM, CDR2 ANQGSEA. The CDR3 is 11 residues long. In DNA form, the CDR3 reads TGCAGCGTTAAAAACACCGGGGAGCTGTTTTTT. It encodes CSVKNTGELFF.

V gene TRBV11-2 combines with J gene TRBJ2-2, with TRBD2 identical over 12 bases. Germline CDR1 reads SGHAT; CDR2 reads FQNNGV. After removal of 5 bases from V and 1 base from J, the junction contained 8 bases not matched to a gene. This CDR3 comprises 18 residues. CDR3 amino acids: CASSPARTSGVNTGELFF. The CDR3 DNA reads as TGTGCCAGCAGCCCAGCTCGGACTAGCGGGGTGAACACCGGGGAGCTGTTTTTT.

The sample holds many counts of this clonotype. V is TRBV6-2 or TRBV6-3 and J is TRBJ2-7; D is unresolved. CDR3 length: 13 residues. The V end lost 5 bases, the J end lost 5 bases, and 13 bases lay between the germline ends. From germline, CDR1 is MNHEY and CDR2 SVGEGT. The DNA of the CDR3 is TGTGCCAGCAGTGGCCAGGTTGTCAACGAGCAGTACTTC. Translation gives CASSGQVVNEQYF.

The V call is TRBV7-9, the J call TRBJ2-5, with TRBD2 as a possible D gene (6 bases). The CDR3 totals 16 residues. V gave up 5 bases and J gave up 5 bases, with 21 bases separating them. Germline V gene lookup returns CDR1 SEHNR and CDR2 FQNEAQ (reference sequence). The CDR3 protein is CASSPRGSGRVETQYF. The CDR3 DNA reads as TGTGCCAGCAGCCCCCGGGGCAGCGGGCGTGTGGAGACCCAGTACTTC.

The rearrangement uses TRBV11-2 and TRBJ2-4; the D gene is possibly TRBD1 (6 bases). Per germline, CDR1 SGHAT and CDR2 FQNNGV. V lost 5 bases and J lost 8, with 13 bases in between. This CDR3 comprises 13 residues. CDR3 DNA sequence: TGTGCCAGCAGCGCCGGGACATGGGACATTCAGTACTTC. It yields the protein CASSAGTWDIQYF.

The rearrangement joins TRBV6-5 to TRBJ2-7; 9 bases match TRBD2. The length of the CDR3 is 16 residues. Unmatched junction bases numbered 5, after V lost 0 bases and J lost 2 bases. The germline V gene has CDR1 MNHEY and CDR2 SVGAGI. CDR3 coding DNA: TGTGCCAGCAGTTACTCGCTACTAGCGGGTGCCTACGAGCAGTACTTC. This sequence encodes CASSYSLLAGAYEQYF.

This clonotype was recorded a few times. The genes are TRBV10-2 and TRBJ2-5; the match to TRBD2 covers 12 bases. Germline values: CDR1 WSHSY, CDR2 SAAADI. This CDR3 region has 12 residues. The J segment lost 9 bases and the V segment lost 6 bases, leaving 2 bases of the junction unmatched. DNA for the CDR3: TGCGCCAGCAGGACTAGCGGGGGTTCCCAGTACTTC. It is translated as CASRTSGGSQYF.

This clonotype was seen a handful of times. The genes are TRBV5-1 and TRBJ2-1, with 12 bases lining up with TRBD2. The CDR3 covers 16 residues. With V trimmed by 5 bases and J by 4 bases, 7 bases remained unmatched. CDR1 is SGHRS, CDR2 YFSETQ, per germline. For the CDR3, the DNA is TGCGCCAGCAGTGAGACTAGCGGGGGATGGTACAATGAGCAGTTCTTC. This translates into CASSETSGGWYNEQFF.

This clonotype was counted only a few times. This chain joins TRBV7-2 and TRBJ2-3; 9 positions match TRBD1. The CDR3 length is 14 residues. Trimming removed 5 bases from V and 7 bases from J; junction bases left unmatched: 7. The germline V gene encodes CDR1 SGHTA and CDR2 FQGNSA. Here the CDR3 DNA reads TGTGCCAGCAGCCCCGGGACAGGGCTTAATACGCAGTATTTT. Residues: CASSPGTGLNTQYF. Together with reference TRBV7-2 and TRBJ2-3, the CDR3 gives the full variable domain: GAGVSQSPSNKVTEKGKDVELRCDPISGHTALYWYRQSLGQGLEFLIYFQGNSAPDKSGLPSDRFSAERTGGSVSTLTIQRTQQEDSAVYLCASSPGTGLNTQYFGPGTRLTVL.

This clonotype was seen only a few times. V and J are TRBV29-1 and TRBJ1-2; 11 bases are shared with TRBD1. With 7 bases clipped from V and 8 bases from J, the junction kept 6 bases outside the gene matches. The V gene's germline CDR1 is SQVTM and CDR2 ANQGSEA. This CDR3 is built from 12 residues. The CDR3 loop reads CSARDRGNGYTF. CDR3 in DNA: TGCAGCGCAAGGGACAGGGGGAACGGCTACACCTTC.

The table lists this clonotype with a few counts. The V and J genes are TRBV2 and TRBJ1-2; 7 bases line up with TRBD1. V was clipped by 8 bases and J by 0 bases; unmatched bases: 9. The CDR3 has 15 amino acids. Germline CDR1 SNHLY, CDR2 FYNNEI. CDR3 coding DNA: TGTGCCAGCGGGACAGCGGGACCTACTAACTATGGCTACACCTTC. Amino acid sequence: CASGTAGPTNYGYTF.

The chain uses TRBV28 and TRBJ2-3; 7 bases match TRBD1. The CDR3 totals 14 residues. The trim removed 7 bases at V and 4 bases at J, leaving 8 bases unmatched. Germline V gene sequence: CDR1 MDHEN, CDR2 SYDVKM. The chain's CDR3 is CASTLRGRPDTQYF. Written as DNA, the CDR3 is TGTGCCAGCACCCTAAGGGGGCGCCCAGATACGCAGTATTTT. The variable domain in full, completed from reference TRBV28 and TRBJ2-3, reads DVKVTQSSRYLVKRTGEKVFLECVQDMDHENMFWYRQDPGLGLRLIYFSYDVKMKEKGDIPEGYSVSREKKERFSLILESASTNQTSMYLCASTLRGRPDTQYFGPGTRLTVL.

The V call is TRBV2, the J call TRBJ2-1, with D possibly being TRBD1 (5 bases). CDR1 SNHLY and CDR2 FYNNEI come from the germline V gene. Trimming pared 3 bases from V and 5 bases from J, leaving 14 bases between. The CDR3 is 15 residues long. CDR3 amino acids: CASSEREQGNNEQFF. CDR3 bases: TGTGCCAGCAGTGAGCGAGAGCAGGGAAACAATGAGCAGTTCTTC.

This clonotype was seen a few times. This chain connects TRBV4-3 to TRBJ2-3; no definite D call. The CDR3 totals 15 residues. V was trimmed by 0 bases and J by 4 bases, leaving 11 bases between them. Looked up from germline, CDR1 is LGHNA and CDR2 is YSLEER. CDR3 residues: CASSQDQAAADTQYF. The CDR3 nucleotides are TGCGCCAGCAGCCAAGATCAAGCAGCAGCAGATACGCAGTATTTT.

This clonotype occurred a few times. This chain connects TRBV5-5 to TRBJ2-3; D not certain. V was shortened by 1 base and J by 2 bases, with 8 bases between the two germline ends. Germline CDR1 is SGHKS and CDR2 is YYEKEE (reference sequence). This CDR3 region has 14 residues. In DNA form, the CDR3 reads TGTGCCAGCAGCTTGCTAGAAAACACAGATACGCAGTATTTT. Encoded protein: CASSLLENTDTQYF. The full variable domain, with the rest looked up from reference TRBV5-5 and TRBJ2-3, is DAGVTQSPTHLIKTRGQQVTLRCSPISGHKSVSWYQQVLGQGPQFIFQYYEKEERGRGNFPDRFSARQFPNYSSELNVNALLLGDSALYLCASSLLENTDTQYFGPGTRLTVL.

This clonotype was seen a handful of times. V usage is TRBV11-2 and J usage is TRBJ2-6; D remains ambiguous. Trimming took off 6 bases at V and 0 bases at J, with 18 bases between the two ends. The length of the CDR3 is 18 residues. Germline V gene sequence: CDR1 SGHAT, CDR2 FQNNGV. The CDR3 DNA reads TGTGCCAGCAGGTACCGAAGTGGCCCTCTCTCTGGGGCCAACGTCCTGACTTTC. As protein: CASRYRSGPLSGANVLTF. The entire variable domain, with the rest obtained from reference TRBV11-2 and TRBJ2-6, is as follows: EAGVAQSPRYKIIEKRQSVAFWCNPISGHATLYWYQQILGQGPKLLIQFQNNGVVDDSQLPKDRFSAERLKGVDSTLKIQPAKLEDSAVYLCASRYRSGPLSGANVLTFGAGSRLTVL.

In its sample, this clonotype was seen a few times. V is TRBV12-3 or TRBV12-4 and J is TRBJ1-6; D is perhaps TRBD1 (5 bases). This CDR3 spans 13 amino acids. The germline V and J ends were trimmed by 7 bases and 7 bases, with 11 bases remaining between them. The CDR3 spells CASTLGVNSPLHF. In DNA form, the CDR3 reads TGTGCCAGCACCCTGGGGGTCAATTCACCCCTCCACTTT.

In its sample, this clonotype was seen many times. The DNA for the CDR3 is TGTGCCACCAGCAGAGGGGCGGGTTACAGAGAGACCCAGTACTTC. Protein: CATSRGAGYRETQYF. This chain connects TRBV15 to TRBJ2-5; tentative D call: TRBD2 (5 bases). The CDR3 has 15 residues. The V end lost 1 base, the J end lost 4 bases, and 13 bases lay between the germline ends. The V gene's germline CDR1 is LNHNV and CDR2 YYDKDF (reference sequence). The full variable domain, its missing parts supplied by reference TRBV15 and TRBJ2-5, is DAMVIQNPRYQVTQFGKPVTLSCSQTLNHNVMYWYQQKSSQAPKLLFHYYDKDFNNEADTPDNFQSRRPNTSFCFLDIRSPGLGDTAMYLCATSRGAGYRETQYFGPGTRLLVL.

This clonotype has just a few counts. The genes are TRBV5-1 and TRBJ2-4, with a weak D call TRBD1 (6 bases). Germline CDR1 SGHRS, CDR2 YFSETQ. The CDR3 runs to 14 residues. The V gene lost 1 base and the J gene lost 5 bases, with 10 bases spanning the gap. The DNA for the CDR3 is TGCGCCAGCAGCTTGCGCCAGGGGCAAAACATTCAGTACTTC. Translating it yields CASSLRQGQNIQYF.

This clonotype has more than one count but fewer than ten. J is TRBJ2-2 and V is TRBV5-1; 8 bases match TRBD1. Germline CDR1 reads SGHRS; CDR2 reads YFSETQ. There are 15 residues in the CDR3. The junction had 6 bases not matched to a gene; V was cut back by 2 bases and J by 6 bases. The CDR3 loop reads CASSLSGGAPGELFF. The CDR3 nucleotides read TGCGCCAGCAGCTTATCAGGGGGCGCTCCCGGGGAGCTGTTTTTT.

The chain is built from TRBV6-2 or TRBV6-3 and TRBJ2-7, with 11 bases that match TRBD2. The germline V gene has CDR1 MNHEY and CDR2 SVGEGT. The junction had 8 bases not matched to a gene; V was cut back by 4 bases and J by 6 bases. The CDR3 is 15 amino acids. The CDR3 nucleotides are TGTGCCAGCAGTTTAACTAGCGGGAGTATGGGCGAGCAGTACTTC. Protein product: CASSLTSGSMGEQYF.

This clonotype was detected many times. The rearrangement uses TRBV9 and TRBJ2-5; D is unclear. Germline V gene lookup returns CDR1 SGDLS and CDR2 YYNGEE. The CDR3 has 14 amino acids. The V and J ends lost 0 bases and 1 base respectively, with 7 bases between them. CDR3 DNA sequence: TGTGCCAGCAGCGTAGGACCGGGCCAAGAGACCCAGTACTTC. This codes for CASSVGPGQETQYF.